These T cell receptor beta chains were read from a single sample in a study of regulatory T cells in long-lasting Graves disease. TCRdb redid the calling of the multiplex PCR reads with MiXCR, one entry per CDR3 protein. The sample has 450,000 to 600,000 distinct CDR3 sequences; around 15% are singletons. These data are also associated with another study on T cells in Graves' hyperthyroidism and ophthalmopathy.

This material consisted of peripheral blood mononuclear cells (PBMCs), taken at new diagnosis, from a patient treated with antithyroid drugs. These TCRs come from a man aged 35 to 55 with Graves disease. Each CDR3 is given with its conserved first and last residue. The D gene is left open where the match is weak. The listing skips clone size in some rows; elsewhere it reads once, few, many or a size class.

J | V | size | D | CDR3 | DNA
TRBJ2-1 | TRBV20-1 | many | TRBD2 | CSARGTRYEQFF | TGCAGTGCTAGGGGGACTAGATATGAGCAGTTCTTC
TRBJ2-1 | TRBV19 | - | TRBD2 | CASSIELAGGPDEQFF | TGTGCCAGTAGTATTGAACTAGCGGGAGGGCCAGATGAGCAGTTCTTC
TRBJ1-2 | TRBV24-1 | - | - | CATSVSTNYGYTF | TGTGCCACCAGTGTATCGACTAACTATGGCTACACCTTC
TRBJ2-1 | TRBV10-1 | few | TRBD2 | CASSEYPSGNEQFF | TGCGCCAGCAGTGAGTATCCTAGCGGGAATGAGCAGTTCTTC
TRBJ1-6 | TRBV7-2 | - | - | CASSLDPTMVNSPLHF | TGTGCCAGCAGCTTAGACCCGACGATGGTTAATTCACCCCTCCACTTT
TRBJ2-7 | TRBV7-9 | many | - | CASRSPAGSNEQYF | TGTGCCAGCAGATCCCCCGCCGGGAGTAATGAGCAGTACTTC
TRBJ2-7 | TRBV28 | - | TRBD2 | CASSFPGLAGMSYEQYF | TGTGCCAGCAGTTTTCCGGGACTAGCGGGAATGTCATACGAGCAGTACTTC
TRBJ1-1 | TRBV7-9 | few | TRBD1 | CASSQGATEAFF | TGTGCCAGCAGTCAGGGGGCGACTGAAGCTTTCTTT
TRBJ2-3 | TRBV10-3 | many | TRBD2 | CAISESEGGPGEDTQYF | TGTGCCATCAGTGAGTCGGAGGGAGGGCCCGGTGAAGATACGCAGTATTTT
TRBJ1-5 | TRBV10-3 | - | TRBD1 | CAISERGQGSSNQPQHF | TGTGCCATCAGTGAAAGAGGACAGGGATCGAGCAATCAGCCCCAGCATTTT
TRBJ1-2 | TRBV5-1 | many | - | CASSPGGPTYGYTF | TGCGCCAGCAGCCCGGGTGGGCCCACCTATGGCTACACCTTC
TRBJ2-5 | TRBV15 | many | - | CATSRPPDQETQYF | TGTGCCACCTCGAGGCCTCCCGACCAAGAGACCCAGTACTTC
TRBJ1-2 | TRBV18 | many | TRBD1 | CASSPQTGNYGYTF | TGTGCCAGCAGCCCCCAGACAGGGAACTATGGCTACACCTTC
TRBJ1-2 | TRBV28 | few | TRBD1 | CASSAWTGANGYTF | TGTGCCAGCAGTGCCTGGACAGGGGCAAATGGCTACACCTTC
TRBJ2-4 | TRBV28 | many | - | CASSLDPGAKNIQYF | TGTGCCAGCAGTTTGGACCCGGGGGCCAAAAACATTCAGTACTTC
TRBJ2-7 | TRBV6-1 | many | TRBD1 | CASSNRGDEQYF | TGTGCCAGCAGCAACAGGGGAGACGAGCAGTACTTC
TRBJ2-1 | TRBV9 | many | TRBD2 | CASSVATGGSYNEQFF | TGTGCCAGCAGCGTAGCTACGGGAGGGAGCTACAATGAGCAGTTCTTC
TRBJ1-6 | TRBV7-9 | once | - | CASSLRTESPLHF | TGTGCCAGCAGCTTGAGGACAGAGTCACCCCTCCACTTT
TRBJ1-3 | TRBV20-1 | - | - | CSAAWGSGNTIYF | TGCAGTGCTGCCTGGGGATCTGGAAACACCATATATTTT
TRBJ2-7 | TRBV5-1 | few | - | CASRASFDYGQYF | TGCGCCAGCAGGGCCTCATTTGACTACGGGCAGTACTTC
TRBJ2-1 | TRBV11-2 | many | - | CASSLRRGPYNEQFF | TGTGCCAGCAGCCTTAGAAGGGGCCCCTACAATGAGCAGTTCTTC
TRBJ2-1 | TRBV12-3/TRBV12-4 | - | - | CASSLAGKGEQFF | TGTGCCAGCAGTTTAGCCGGGAAAGGTGAGCAGTTCTTC
TRBJ2-7 | TRBV6-1 | many | TRBD1 | CASRPTGEWEQYF | TGTGCCAGCAGACCAACAGGGGAGTGGGAGCAGTACTTC
TRBJ2-2 | TRBV15 | - | - | CATSRDRDFNTGELFF | TGTGCCACCAGCAGAGACCGGGACTTCAACACCGGGGAGCTGTTTTTT
TRBJ2-5 | TRBV12-3/TRBV12-4 | many | - | CASTTSGQGGETQYF | TGTGCCAGCACAACCTCCGGACAGGGAGGGGAGACCCAGTACTTC
TRBJ2-2 | TRBV28 | few | - | CASSDRPPNTGELFF | TGTGCCAGCAGCGACAGGCCACCCAACACCGGGGAGCTGTTTTTT